The T cell receptor beta chain under discussion was sequenced for a study of PD-1 blockade in classical Hodgkin lymphoma. Study in general: A 3 mg/kg intravenous dose of nivolumab was received by patients every 2 weeks. Regarding the study as a whole: Some patients started nivolumab under 1 year after ASCT, and they were excluded. CD4+ but not CD8+ TCR diversity rose significantly by C4D1.

Notes on this clone: Antigen specificity is unknown.

Trimming left V 6 bases short and J 7 bases short, with 18 bases between. The germline V gene has CDR1 LNHDA and CDR2 SQIVND (reference sequence). CDR3 length: 14 amino acids. Libraries were prepared by immunoSEQ multiplex PCR; TCRdb keeps only in-frame clonotypes and omits some of them. The data contain roughly 20,000 clones, about three quarters of them singletons. As for time point: cycle 4 day 1 (C4D1), after five to seven weeks of nivolumab. After autologous stem cell transplantation all patients relapsed, and prior brentuximab vedotin exposure differed between cohorts. The origin of this receptor is a human donor with classical Hodgkin lymphoma. Sequenced material: peripheral blood mononuclear cells (PBMCs), taken before the fourth cycle of nivolumab. The rearrangement links TRBV19 to TRBJ1-2; D is ambiguous. This chain's CDR3 is CASRTFPGRGGYTF. The CDR3 nucleotides read TGTGCCAGTAGAACGTTCCCCGGGCGGGGTGGCTACACCTTC.